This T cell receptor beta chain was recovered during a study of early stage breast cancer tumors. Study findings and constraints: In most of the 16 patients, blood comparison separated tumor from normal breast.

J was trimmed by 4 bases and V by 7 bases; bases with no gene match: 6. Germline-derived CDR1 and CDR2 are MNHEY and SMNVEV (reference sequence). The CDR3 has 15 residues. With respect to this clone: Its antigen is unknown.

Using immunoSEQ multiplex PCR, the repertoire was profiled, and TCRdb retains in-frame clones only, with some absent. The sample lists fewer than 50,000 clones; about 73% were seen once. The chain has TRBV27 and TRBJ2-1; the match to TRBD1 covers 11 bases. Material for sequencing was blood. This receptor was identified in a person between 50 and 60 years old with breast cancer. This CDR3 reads CASKMDRGRYNEQFF. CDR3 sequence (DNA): TGTGCCAGCAAGATGGACAGGGGGCGATACAATGAGCAGTTCTTC.